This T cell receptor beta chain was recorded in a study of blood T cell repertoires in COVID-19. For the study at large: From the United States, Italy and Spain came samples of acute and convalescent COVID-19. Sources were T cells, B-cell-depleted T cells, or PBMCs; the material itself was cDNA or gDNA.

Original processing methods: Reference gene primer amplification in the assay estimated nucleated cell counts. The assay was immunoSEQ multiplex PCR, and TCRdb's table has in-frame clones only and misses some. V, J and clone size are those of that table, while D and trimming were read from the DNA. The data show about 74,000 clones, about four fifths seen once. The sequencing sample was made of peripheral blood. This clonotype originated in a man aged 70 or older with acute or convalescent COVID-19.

The CDR3, as DNA: TGTGCCAGCAGTTTAGTGGGGCCCTCCTACGAGCAGTACTTC. It specifies CASSLVGPSYEQYF. This chain connects TRBV28 to TRBJ2-7; tentatively, D is TRBD1 (5 bases). Trimming shortened V by 2 bases and J by 0 bases, and 8 bases separated the two germline ends. The CDR3 covers 14 residues. Per the germline V gene, CDR1 is MDHEN and CDR2 is SYDVKM.